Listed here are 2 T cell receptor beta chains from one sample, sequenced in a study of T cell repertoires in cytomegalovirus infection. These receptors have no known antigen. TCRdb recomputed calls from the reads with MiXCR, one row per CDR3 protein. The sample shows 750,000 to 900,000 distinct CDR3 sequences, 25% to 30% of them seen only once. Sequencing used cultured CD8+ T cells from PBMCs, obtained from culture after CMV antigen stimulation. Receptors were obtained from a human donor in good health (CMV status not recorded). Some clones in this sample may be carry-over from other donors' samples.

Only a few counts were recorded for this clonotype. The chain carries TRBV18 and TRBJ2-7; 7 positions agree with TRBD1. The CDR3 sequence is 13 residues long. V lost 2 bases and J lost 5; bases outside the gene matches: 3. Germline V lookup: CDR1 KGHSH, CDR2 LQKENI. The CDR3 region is CASSPARGHEQYF. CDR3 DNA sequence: TGTGCCAGCTCACCAGCTAGGGGGCACGAGCAGTACTTC.

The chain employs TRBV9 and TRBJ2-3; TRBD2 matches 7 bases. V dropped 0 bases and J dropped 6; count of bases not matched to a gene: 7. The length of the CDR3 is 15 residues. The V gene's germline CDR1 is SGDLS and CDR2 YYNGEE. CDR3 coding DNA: TGTGCCAGCAGCGTAGAAGCGGGGCGTCCGGATACGCAGTATTTT. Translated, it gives CASSVEAGRPDTQYF.